This T cell receptor (beta chain) was identified in a study of Ad26.COV2.S vaccination and SARS-CoV-2 variants. Overall study context: Ad26.COV2.S shots went into the muscle once or twice, 56 days apart. Study-wide findings and caveats: Reportedly, after vaccination the spike-specific CD8+ and CD4+ T cell responses displayed substantial breadth.

Documented treatment: around 19 received Ad26.COV2.S at low or high dose, single or two shots; 5 received placebo; per-sample allocation not given. The investigators took samples on day 63 after the first vaccine or placebo injection. The donor was a Boston adult aged 18-55 years. Germline V gives CDR1 LGHNA, CDR2 YNFKEQ. Trimming took 0 bases from V and 0 from J, leaving 12 bases between them. The CDR3 runs to 17 residues. Turning to this clone: What it binds is not known.

Only in-frame clones appear in the TCRdb table, and some are missing; sequencing was by immunoSEQ multiplex PCR. The sample lists about 680,000 clones, 89% occurring once. This TCR was sampled from a person between 18 and 65 years old who received the Ad26.COV2.S COVID-19 vaccine or a placebo. The source was peripheral blood, collected in a trial of Ad26.COV2.S vaccine versus placebo. V and J are TRBV4-2 and TRBJ1-3; maybe TRBD1 (5 bases). CDR3 sequence reads: CASSQDPGQHSGNTIYF. The CDR3, as DNA: TGTGCCAGCAGCCAAGATCCCGGACAACACTCTGGAAACACCATATATTTT.